The entry that follows covers one TCR beta chain sequence. Its antigen is undetermined. The germline gives CDR1 MGHDK, CDR2 SYGVNS. The CDR3 sequence is 15 residues long. V was shortened by 0 bases and J by 1 base, with 9 bases between the two germline ends. TCRdb's table, derived via immunoSEQ multiplex PCR, lists solely in-frame clones and lacks some. Of approximately 110,000 clones in the sample, 85% to 90% were seen once. The record originates from a study of cytomegalovirus exposure and HLA in healthy donors. Study findings and constraints: A few CMV-associated chains were confirmed in vitro to be specific for CMV antigens.

Sequencing was carried out using PBMCs. The gene calls are TRBV25-1 and TRBJ1-1; D unclear. This receptor was taken from a woman between 18 and 29 years old in good health and CMV-seropositive. For the CDR3, the DNA is TGTGCCAGCAGTGAATATAGGCGGGGGAACACTGAAGCTTTCTTT. Its protein product is CASSEYRRGNTEAFF.